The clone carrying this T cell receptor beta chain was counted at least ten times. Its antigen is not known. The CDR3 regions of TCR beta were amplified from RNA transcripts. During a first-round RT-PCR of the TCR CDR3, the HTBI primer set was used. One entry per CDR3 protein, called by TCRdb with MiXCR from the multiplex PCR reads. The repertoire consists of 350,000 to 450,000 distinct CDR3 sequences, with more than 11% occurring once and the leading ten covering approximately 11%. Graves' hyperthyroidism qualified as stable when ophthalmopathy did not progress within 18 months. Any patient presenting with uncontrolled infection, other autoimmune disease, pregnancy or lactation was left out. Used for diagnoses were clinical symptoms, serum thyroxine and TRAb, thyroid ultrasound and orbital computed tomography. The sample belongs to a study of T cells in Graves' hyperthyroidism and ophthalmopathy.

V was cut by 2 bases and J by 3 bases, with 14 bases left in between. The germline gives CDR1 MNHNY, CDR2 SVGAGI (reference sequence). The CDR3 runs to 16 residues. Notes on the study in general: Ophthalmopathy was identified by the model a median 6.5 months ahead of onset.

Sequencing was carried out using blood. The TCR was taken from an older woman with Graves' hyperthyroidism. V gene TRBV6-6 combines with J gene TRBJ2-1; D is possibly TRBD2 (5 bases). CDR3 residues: CASSYGGGFLYNEQFF. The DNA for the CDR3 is TGTGCCAGCAGTTACGGCGGCGGGTTCCTCTACAATGAGCAGTTCTTC.